Here is one T cell receptor beta chain with its context. Its antigen remains unknown. Germline CDR1 reads DFQATT; CDR2 reads SNEGSKA (reference sequence). The CDR3 has 15 residues. The V and J ends lost 0 bases and 3 bases respectively, with 12 bases between them. These data come from a study of T cell repertoires in cytomegalovirus infection. TCRdb reprocessed the reads via MiXCR and lists one record per CDR3 protein. Altogether about 330,000 distinct CDR3 sequences are present, about 35% being singletons, with the ten largest covering 13%. The J gene is TRBJ2-1, the V gene TRBV20-1, with unresolved D. The TCR was taken from a human donor in good health (CMV status not recorded). Some clones in this sample may be carry-over from other donors' samples. Sequences were derived from cultured PBMCs, sampled from culture after CMV antigen stimulation. This CDR3 is CSARDPLDHYNEQFF. The CDR3 coding sequence is TGCAGTGCTAGAGATCCGCTAGACCACTACAATGAGCAGTTCTTC.